This entry features one T cell receptor (beta chain) sequence. In the same sample, other DNA sequences code for this CDR3. CDR3 length equals 13 residues. V was shortened by 1 base and J by 4 bases, with 8 bases between the two germline ends. Germline V CDR1 and CDR2: LNHDA, SQIVND (reference sequence). Positive CCR7 selection of CD45RO-negative cells yielded the naive CD8 cells, and terminally differentiated effector memory CD45RA+ cells were excluded. This specimen comes from a study of shared clonotypes between healthy human individuals. Generated by immunoSEQ multiplex PCR, the TCRdb table keeps only in-frame clones and is missing some. The sample carries about 1.9 million clones, 93% recorded once.

Material: naive CD8+ T cells from PBMCs. The clonotype comes from a man in his late teens or twenties in good health. Some clones in this sample may be carry-over from other donors' samples. The chain employs TRBV19 and TRBJ2-7, with D perhaps matching TRBD1 (5 bases). The CDR3: CASSIGTKYEQYF. The CDR3 DNA is TGTGCCAGTAGTATAGGGACAAAATACGAGCAGTACTTC. Full variable domain (outside the CDR3, taken from reference TRBV19 and TRBJ2-7): DGGITQSPKYLFRKEGQNVTLSCEQNLNHDAMYWYRQDPGQGLRLIYYSQIVNDFQKGDIAEGYSVSREKKESFPLTVTSAQKNPTAFYLCASSIGTKYEQYFGPGTRLTVT.